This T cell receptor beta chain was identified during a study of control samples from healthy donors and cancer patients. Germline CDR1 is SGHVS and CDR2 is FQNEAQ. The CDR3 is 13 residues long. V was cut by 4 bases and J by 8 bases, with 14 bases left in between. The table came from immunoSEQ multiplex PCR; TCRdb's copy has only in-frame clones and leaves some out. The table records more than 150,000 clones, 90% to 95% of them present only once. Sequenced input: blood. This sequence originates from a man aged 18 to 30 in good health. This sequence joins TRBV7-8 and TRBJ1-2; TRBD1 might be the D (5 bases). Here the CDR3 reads CASSSQEPGGYTF. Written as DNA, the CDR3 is TGTGCCAGCAGCTCACAGGAGCCGGGGGGCTACACCTTC.